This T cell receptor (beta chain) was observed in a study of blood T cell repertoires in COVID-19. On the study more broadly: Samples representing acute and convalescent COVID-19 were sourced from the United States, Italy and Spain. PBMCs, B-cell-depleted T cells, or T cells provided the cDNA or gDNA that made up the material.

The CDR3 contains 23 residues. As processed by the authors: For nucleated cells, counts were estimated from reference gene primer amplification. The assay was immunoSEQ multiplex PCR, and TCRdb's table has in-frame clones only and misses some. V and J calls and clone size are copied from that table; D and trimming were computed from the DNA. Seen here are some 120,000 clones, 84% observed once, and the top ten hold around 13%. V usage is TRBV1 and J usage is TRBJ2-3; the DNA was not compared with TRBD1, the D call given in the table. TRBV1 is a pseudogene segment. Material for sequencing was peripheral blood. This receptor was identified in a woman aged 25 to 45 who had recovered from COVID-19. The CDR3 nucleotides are TGCACCAGCAGCCAGCGCCGGGACAGGGGGCATCTTAGCGGGCTCACTAGCACAGATACGCAGTATTTT. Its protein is CTSSQRRDRGHLSGLTSTDTQYF.